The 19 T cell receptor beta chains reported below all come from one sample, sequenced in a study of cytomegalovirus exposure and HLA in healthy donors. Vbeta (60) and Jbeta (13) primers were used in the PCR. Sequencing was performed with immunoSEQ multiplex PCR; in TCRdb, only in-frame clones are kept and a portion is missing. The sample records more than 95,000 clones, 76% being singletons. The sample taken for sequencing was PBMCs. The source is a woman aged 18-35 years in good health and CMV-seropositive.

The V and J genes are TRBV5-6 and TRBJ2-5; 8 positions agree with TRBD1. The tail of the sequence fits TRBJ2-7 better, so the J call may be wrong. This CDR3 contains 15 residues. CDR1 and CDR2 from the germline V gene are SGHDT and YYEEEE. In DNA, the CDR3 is TGTGCCAGCAGCCGAAATCCGGGACAGGCCTACGAGCAGTACTTC. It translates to CASSRNPGQAYEQYF.

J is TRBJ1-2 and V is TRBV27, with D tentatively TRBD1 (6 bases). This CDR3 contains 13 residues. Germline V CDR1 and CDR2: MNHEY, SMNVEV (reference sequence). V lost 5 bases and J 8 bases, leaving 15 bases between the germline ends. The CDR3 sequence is CASSTTGRGGYTF. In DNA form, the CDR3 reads TGTGCCAGCAGTACCACAGGAAGGGGGGGCTACACCTTC.

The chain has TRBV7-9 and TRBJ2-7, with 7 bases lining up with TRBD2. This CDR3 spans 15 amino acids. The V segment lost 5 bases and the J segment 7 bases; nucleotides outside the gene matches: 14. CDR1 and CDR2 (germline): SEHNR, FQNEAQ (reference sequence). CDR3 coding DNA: TGTGCCAGCAGCCTTTCTTTGGGAGGGCTAGGGGAGCAGTACTTC. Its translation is CASSLSLGGLGEQYF.

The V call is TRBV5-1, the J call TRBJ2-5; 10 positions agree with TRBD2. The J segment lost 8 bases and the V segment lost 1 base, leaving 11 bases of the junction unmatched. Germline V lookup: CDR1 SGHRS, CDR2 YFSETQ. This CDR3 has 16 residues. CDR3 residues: CASSLLASGGGETQYF. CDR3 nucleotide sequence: TGCGCCAGCAGCTTGTTGGCTAGCGGGGGAGGTGAAACCCAGTACTTC.

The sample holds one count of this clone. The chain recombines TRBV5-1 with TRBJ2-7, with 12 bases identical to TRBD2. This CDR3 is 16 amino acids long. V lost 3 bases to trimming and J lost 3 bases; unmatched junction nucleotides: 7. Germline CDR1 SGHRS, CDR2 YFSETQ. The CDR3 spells CASSWTATSGSYEQYF. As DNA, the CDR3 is TGCGCCAGCAGCTGGACGGCGACTAGCGGGAGCTACGAGCAGTACTTC.

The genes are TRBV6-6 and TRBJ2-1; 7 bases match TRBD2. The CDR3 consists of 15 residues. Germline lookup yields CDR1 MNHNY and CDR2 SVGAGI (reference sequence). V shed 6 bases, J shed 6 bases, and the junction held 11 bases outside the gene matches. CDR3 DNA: TGTGCCAGCAGCAACGTAGGACTAGTCTTCAATGAGCAGTTCTTC. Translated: CASSNVGLVFNEQFF.

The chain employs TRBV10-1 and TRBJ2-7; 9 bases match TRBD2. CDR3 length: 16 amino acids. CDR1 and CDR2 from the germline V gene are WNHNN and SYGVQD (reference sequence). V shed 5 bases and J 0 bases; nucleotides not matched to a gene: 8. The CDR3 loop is CASSPTSGLTSYEQYF. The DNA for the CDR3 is TGCGCCAGCAGTCCTACTAGCGGGCTGACCTCCTACGAGCAGTACTTC.

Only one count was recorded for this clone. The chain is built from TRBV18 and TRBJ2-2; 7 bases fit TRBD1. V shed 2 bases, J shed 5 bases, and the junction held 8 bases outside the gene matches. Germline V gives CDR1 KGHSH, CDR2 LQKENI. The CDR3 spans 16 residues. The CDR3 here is CASSPGQDPVTGELFF. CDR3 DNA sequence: TGTGCCAGCTCACCAGGACAGGACCCTGTGACCGGGGAGCTGTTTTTT.

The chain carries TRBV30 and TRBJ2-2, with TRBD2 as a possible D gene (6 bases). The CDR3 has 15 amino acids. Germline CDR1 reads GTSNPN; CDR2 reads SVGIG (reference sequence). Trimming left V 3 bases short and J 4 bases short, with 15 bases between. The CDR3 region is CAWSPGVLVTGELFF. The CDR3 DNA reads TGTGCCTGGAGCCCGGGGGTACTGGTCACCGGGGAGCTGTTTTTT.

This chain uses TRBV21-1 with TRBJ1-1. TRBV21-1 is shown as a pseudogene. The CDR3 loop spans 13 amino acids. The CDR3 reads CASSKTVNTEAFF. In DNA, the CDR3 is TGTGCCAGCAGCAAAACGGTGAACACTGAAGCTTTCTTT.

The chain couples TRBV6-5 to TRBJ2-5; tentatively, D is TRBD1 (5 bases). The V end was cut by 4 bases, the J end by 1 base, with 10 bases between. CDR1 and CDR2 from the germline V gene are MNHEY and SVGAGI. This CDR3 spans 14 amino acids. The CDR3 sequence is CASSFADIQETQYF. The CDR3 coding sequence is TGTGCCAGCAGTTTCGCGGACATCCAAGAGACCCAGTACTTC.

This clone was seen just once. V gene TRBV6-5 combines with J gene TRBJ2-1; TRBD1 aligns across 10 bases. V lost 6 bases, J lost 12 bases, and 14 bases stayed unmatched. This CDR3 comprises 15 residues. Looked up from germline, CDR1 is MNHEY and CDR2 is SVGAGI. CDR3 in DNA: TGTGCCAGCAGGGCCGGGACAGGGGACCTGGGATGGCAGTTCTTC. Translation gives CASRAGTGDLGWQFF.

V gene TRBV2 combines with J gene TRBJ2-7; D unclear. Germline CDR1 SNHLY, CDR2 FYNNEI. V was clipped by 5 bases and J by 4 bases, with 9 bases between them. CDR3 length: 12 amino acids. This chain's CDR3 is CASSNYTYEQYF. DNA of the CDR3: TGTGCCAGCAGTAACTACACGTACGAGCAGTACTTC.

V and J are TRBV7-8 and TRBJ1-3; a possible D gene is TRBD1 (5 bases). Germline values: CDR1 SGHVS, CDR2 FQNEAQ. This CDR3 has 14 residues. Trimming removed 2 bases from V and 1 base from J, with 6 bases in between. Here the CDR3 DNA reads TGTGCCAGCAGCTTACAGGGTTCTGGAAACACCATATATTTT. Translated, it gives CASSLQGSGNTIYF.

The CDR3 here is CASSTSTGLAGDTQYF. Written as DNA, the CDR3 is TGTGCCAGCAGCACCTCGACAGGCCTAGCGGGAGATACGCAGTATTTT. The chain couples TRBV9 to TRBJ2-3; 8 bases align to TRBD2. CDR1 SGDLS and CDR2 YYNGEE come from the germline V gene. After removal of 4 bases from V and 5 bases from J, the junction contained 12 bases not matched to a gene. This CDR3 is built from 16 residues.

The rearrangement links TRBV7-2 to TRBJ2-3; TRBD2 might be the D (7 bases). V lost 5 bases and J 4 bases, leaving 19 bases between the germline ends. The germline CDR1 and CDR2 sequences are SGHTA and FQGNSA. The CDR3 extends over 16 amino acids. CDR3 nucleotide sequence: TGTGCCAGCAGCAAAAACATAGGGGGGGGCGCAGATACGCAGTATTTT. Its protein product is CASSKNIGGGADTQYF.

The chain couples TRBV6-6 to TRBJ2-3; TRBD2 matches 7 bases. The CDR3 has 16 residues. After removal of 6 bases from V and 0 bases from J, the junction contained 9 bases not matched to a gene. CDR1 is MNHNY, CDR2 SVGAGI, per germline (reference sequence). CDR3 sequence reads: CASRNLAGVSTDTQYF. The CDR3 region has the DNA TGTGCCAGCAGGAACTTGGCGGGAGTTAGCACAGATACGCAGTATTTT.

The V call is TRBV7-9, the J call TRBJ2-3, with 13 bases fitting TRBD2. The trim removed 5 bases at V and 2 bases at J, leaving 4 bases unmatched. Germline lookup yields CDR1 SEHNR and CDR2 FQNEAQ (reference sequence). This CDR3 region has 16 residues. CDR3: CASSIGLAGATDTQYF. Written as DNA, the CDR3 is TGTGCCAGCAGCATAGGACTAGCGGGAGCCACAGATACGCAGTATTTT.

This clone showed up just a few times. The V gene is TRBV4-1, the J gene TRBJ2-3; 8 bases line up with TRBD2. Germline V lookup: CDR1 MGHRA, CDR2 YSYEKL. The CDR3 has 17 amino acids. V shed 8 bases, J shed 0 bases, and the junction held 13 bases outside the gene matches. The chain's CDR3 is CASCRKFGRGSTDTQYF. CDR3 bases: TGCGCCAGCTGTAGAAAATTCGGGAGGGGCAGCACAGATACGCAGTATTTT.